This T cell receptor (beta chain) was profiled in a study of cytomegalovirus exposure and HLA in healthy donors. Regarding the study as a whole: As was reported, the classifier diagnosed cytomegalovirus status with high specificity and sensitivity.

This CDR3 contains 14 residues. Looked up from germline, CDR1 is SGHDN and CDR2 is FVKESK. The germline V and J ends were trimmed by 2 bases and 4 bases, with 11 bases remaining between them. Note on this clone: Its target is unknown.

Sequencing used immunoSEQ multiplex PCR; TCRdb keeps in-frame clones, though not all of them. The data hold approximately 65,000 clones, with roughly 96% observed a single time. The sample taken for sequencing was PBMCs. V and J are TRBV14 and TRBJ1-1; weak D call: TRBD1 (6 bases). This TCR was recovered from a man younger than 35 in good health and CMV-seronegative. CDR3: CASSQQGLGTEAFF. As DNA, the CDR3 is TGTGCCAGCAGCCAACAGGGGTTAGGCACTGAAGCTTTCTTT. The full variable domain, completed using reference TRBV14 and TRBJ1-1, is EAGVTQFPSHSVIEKGQTVTLRCDPISGHDNLYWYRRVMGKEIKFLLHFVKESKQDESGMPNNRFLAERTGGTYSTLKVQPAELEDSGVYFCASSQQGLGTEAFFGQGTRLTVV.